Listed here are 10 T cell receptor beta chains from one sample, sequenced in a study of CD8 T cells in Susac syndrome. The RNA, roughly 0.5 to 1 ug, was put through reverse transcription using random hexamers. Via MiXCR, TCRdb re-called the immunoSEQ multiplex PCR reads, giving one row per CDR3 protein. The profile shows 110,000 to 150,000 distinct CDR3 sequences, about 94% of them singletons. The sample was CD4+ T cells from PBMCs. Receptors originate from a human donor with Susac syndrome.

The rearrangement joins TRBV3-1 to TRBJ2-1; TRBD2 matches at 11 bases. With 3 bases clipped from V and 7 bases from J, the junction kept 5 bases outside the gene matches. The CDR3 runs to 15 residues. The germline gives CDR1 LGHDT, CDR2 YNNKEL (reference sequence). The CDR3 reads CASSQGTSGLNEQFF. In DNA, the CDR3 is TGTGCCAGCAGCCAGGGGACTAGCGGACTAAATGAGCAGTTCTTC.

V usage is TRBV6-2 or TRBV6-3 and J usage is TRBJ2-7; TRBD2 might be the D (6 bases). V dropped 6 bases and J dropped 2 bases, with 20 bases sitting between them. Germline V lookup: CDR1 MNHEY, CDR2 SVGEGT. The CDR3 extends over 16 amino acids. In DNA, the CDR3 is TGTGCCAGCAGGGGCGGGTTCGGGACTCTACCCTACGAGCAGTACTTC. This codes for CASRGGFGTLPYEQYF.

The table lists this clonotype with a count of one. This sequence joins TRBV4-1 and TRBJ2-3; no firm D call. The V end lost 0 bases, the J end lost 2 bases, and 12 bases lay between the germline ends. Germline loops: CDR1 MGHRA, CDR2 YSYEKL. The CDR3 loop spans 16 amino acids. The CDR3 region is CASSQDPRIITDTQYF. CDR3 DNA: TGCGCCAGCAGCCAAGATCCAAGGATCATCACAGATACGCAGTATTTT.

V and J are TRBV3-1 and TRBJ2-2; D is ambiguous. CDR3 length: 13 residues. Germline lookup yields CDR1 LGHDT and CDR2 YNNKEL (reference sequence). V was pared by 1 base and J by 7 bases, with 7 bases between. Here the CDR3 DNA reads TGTGCCAGCAGCCAAGGATGGGGCGGGGAGCTGTTTTTT. As protein: CASSQGWGGELFF.

This chain joins TRBV27 and TRBJ2-5; TRBD2 aligns across 10 bases. CDR1 and CDR2 (germline): MNHEY, SMNVEV (reference sequence). The CDR3 spans 14 residues. Trimming at V came to 4 bases and at J to 3 bases, leaving 2 bases not matched to a gene. CDR3 residues: CASSSAGGKETQYF. The CDR3 DNA reads as TGTGCCAGCAGTTCAGCGGGAGGGAAAGAGACCCAGTACTTC.

The CDR3 region has the DNA TGTGCCAGCAGCTCCGACGGGGGGTGGGCTCAGCCCCAGCATTTT. This codes for CASSSDGGWAQPQHF. The chain couples TRBV7-2 to TRBJ1-5; D might be TRBD1 (5 bases). This CDR3 spans 15 amino acids. V shed 4 bases and J shed 6 bases, with 16 bases lying between them. Germline assignment: CDR1 SGHTA and CDR2 FQGNSA.

The CDR3 here is CSATSGGRISNEQFF. The CDR3 DNA reads TGCAGTGCCACCTCGGGCGGGAGGATTAGCAATGAGCAGTTCTTC. The V gene is TRBV20-1, the J gene TRBJ2-1; 8 positions agree with TRBD2. The germline gives CDR1 DFQATT, CDR2 SNEGSKA (reference sequence). Unmatched junction bases numbered 13, after V lost 6 bases and J lost 6 bases. This CDR3 comprises 15 residues.

This clonotype was seen only once. V usage is TRBV5-4 and J usage is TRBJ2-3; tentative D call: TRBD2 (5 bases). The ends were cut back, 1 base at V and 4 bases at J, with 13 bases in the middle. The CDR3 is 15 amino acids. Germline V CDR1 and CDR2: SGHNT, YYREEE (reference sequence). This chain's CDR3 is CASSLRASNSDTQYF. The CDR3 region has the DNA TGTGCCAGCAGCTTGCGGGCTAGCAATTCAGATACGCAGTATTTT. Combining the CDR3 with reference TRBV5-4 and TRBJ2-3 gives the whole variable domain ETGVTQSPTHLIKTRGQQVTLRCSSQSGHNTVSWYQQALGQGPQFIFQYYREEENGRGNFPPRFSGLQFPNYSSELNVNALELDDSALYLCASSLRASNSDTQYFGPGTRLTVL.

The chain links TRBV24-1 to TRBJ1-1; D gene unclear. The V end lost 10 bases, the J end lost 11 bases, and 7 bases lay between the germline ends. CDR3 size: 8 residues. Per germline, CDR1 KGHDR and CDR2 SFDVKD. The DNA for the CDR3 is TGTGCCACTCCGGAGGCTTTCTTT. Translated, it gives CATPEAFF.

The genes are TRBV29-1 and TRBJ2-5; D uncertain. The germline CDR1 and CDR2 sequences are SQVTM and ANQGSEA. V dropped 6 bases and J dropped 6 bases, with 8 bases sitting between them. The CDR3 is made up of 10 amino acids. The CDR3 bases are TGCAGCGTCATACAACAGACCCAGTACTTC. It codes for CSVIQQTQYF.